Shown below are 18 T cell receptor beta chains from a single sample sequenced in a study of T cells after yellow fever vaccination. TCRdb reanalysed the 5' RACE reads using MiXCR and keeps one entry per CDR3 protein. The sample has 300,000 to 350,000 distinct CDR3 sequences, roughly 4% seen once; the top ten hold roughly 26%. Specimen: PBMCs, collected 5 days after the yellow fever booster vaccination. The origin of the receptors is a man between 18 and 29 years old who received the YFV17D yellow fever vaccine.

V usage is TRBV20-1 and J usage is TRBJ1-6, with D unclear. This CDR3 comprises 14 residues. CDR1 and CDR2 from the germline V gene are DFQATT and SNEGSKA (reference sequence). The V end was cut by 2 bases, the J end by 0 bases, with 5 bases between. As DNA, the CDR3 is TGCAGTGCTAGATCAGGCTCCTATAATTCACCCCTCCACTTT. Translation gives CSARSGSYNSPLHF.

The chain is built from TRBV6-5 and TRBJ1-6; tentative D call: TRBD1 (5 bases). CDR1 is MNHEY and CDR2 is SVGAGI in the germline V gene. This CDR3 spans 13 amino acids. V was clipped by 6 bases and J by 5 bases, with 8 bases between them. Here the CDR3 reads CASSDSHNSPLHF. CDR3 bases: TGTGCCAGCAGCGACAGCCATAATTCACCCCTCCACTTT.

This chain joins TRBV11-1 and TRBJ2-7; 8 positions agree with TRBD1. The CDR3 is made up of 15 amino acids. V lost 6 bases and J lost 4; bases outside the gene matches: 11. The germline V gene encodes CDR1 SGHAT and CDR2 FQDESV (reference sequence). CDR3 protein: CASSPIGQGSYEQYF. CDR3 coding DNA: TGTGCCAGCAGTCCTATAGGACAGGGTTCGTACGAGCAGTACTTC.

This clonotype was seen repeatedly, ten times or more. The J gene is TRBJ1-1, the V gene TRBV5-1; TRBD1 might be the D (5 bases). The ends were cut back, 3 bases at V and 3 bases at J, with 18 bases in the middle. The CDR3 extends over 16 amino acids. Germline V gives CDR1 SGHRS, CDR2 YFSETQ. DNA for the CDR3: TGCGCCAGCAGCTCGGGGGGGACTCTTGATGACACTGAAGCTTTCTTT. Its translation is CASSSGGTLDDTEAFF.

The chain joins TRBV18 to TRBJ2-5; TRBD2 might be the D (6 bases). Trimming cost V 3 bases and J 5 bases, with 13 bases left between them. CDR3 length: 14 residues. Germline CDR1 reads KGHSH; CDR2 reads LQKENI. The CDR3 DNA reads TGTGCCAGCTCACCTAAGACTAGTAGGGAGACCCAGTACTTC. This encodes CASSPKTSRETQYF.

This clonotype was detected a few times. The chain combines TRBV29-1 with TRBJ2-3; TRBD2 matches 8 bases. The J segment lost 2 bases and the V segment lost 2 bases, leaving 6 bases of the junction unmatched. Germline CDR1 reads SQVTM; CDR2 reads ANQGSEA. This CDR3 is 15 amino acids long. The CDR3 bases are TGCAGCGTTGAACGAGCGGGGGACCTCACAGATACGCAGTATTTT. Protein sequence: CSVERAGDLTDTQYF.

This clonotype was seen repeatedly, ten times or more. This chain uses TRBV5-6 with TRBJ2-7; a possible D gene is TRBD2 (5 bases). The length of the CDR3 is 12 residues. Trimming took off 3 bases at V and 3 bases at J, with 7 bases between the two ends. CDR1 is SGHDT and CDR2 is YYEEEE in the germline V gene. The CDR3 DNA is TGTGCCAGCAGCTCGGGGAGCTACGAGCAGTACGTC. It codes for CASSSGSYEQYV.

In its sample, this clonotype was seen a few times. The chain recombines TRBV9 with TRBJ1-5; D might be TRBD1 (5 bases). Trimming left V 0 bases short and J 5 bases short, with 9 bases between. Germline V lookup: CDR1 SGDLS, CDR2 YYNGEE. The CDR3 is made up of 14 amino acids. The CDR3 loop is CASSVDGGHQPQHF. The DNA of the CDR3 is TGTGCCAGCAGCGTAGACGGGGGTCATCAGCCCCAGCATTTT.

There are many counts of this clonotype. The chain uses TRBV18 and TRBJ2-5; D not resolved. Per the germline V gene, CDR1 is KGHSH and CDR2 is LQKENI. V dropped 2 bases and J dropped 3 bases, with 7 bases sitting between them. The CDR3 runs to 13 residues. CDR3 bases: TGTGCCAGCTCACCAGGAACAGAAGAGACCCAGTACTTC. As protein: CASSPGTEETQYF. The complete variable domain, with remaining parts taken from reference TRBV18 and TRBJ2-5, reads NAGVMQNPRHLVRRRGQEARLRCSPMKGHSHVYWYRQLPEEGLKFMVYLQKENIIDESGMPKERFSAEFPKEGPSILRIQQVVRGDSAAYFCASSPGTEETQYFGPGTRLLVL.

This clonotype was counted ten times or more. This chain uses TRBV5-1 with TRBJ2-7, with TRBD1 matching 9 bases. The CDR3 contains 15 residues. After removal of 4 bases from V and 6 bases from J, the junction contained 11 bases not matched to a gene. From germline, CDR1 is SGHRS and CDR2 YFSETQ. The CDR3 region has the DNA TGCGCCAGCAGCCGTTCCGGGACAGGGTCTGTCGAGCAGTACTTC. Encoded protein: CASSRSGTGSVEQYF.

The CDR3 is CSATGTVYGYTF. CDR3 nucleotides: TGCAGTGCGACCGGGACAGTCTATGGCTACACCTTC. The chain has TRBV20-1 and TRBJ1-2; the match to TRBD1 covers 7 bases. The CDR3 has 12 residues. The germline gives CDR1 DFQATT, CDR2 SNEGSKA (reference sequence). J was trimmed by 4 bases and V by 6 bases; bases with no gene match: 5.

This clonotype showed up many times. The DNA of the CDR3 is TGTGCCAGCAGCCTCACAGGGATATATTCACCCCTCCACTTT. Protein: CASSLTGIYSPLHF. This chain connects TRBV7-9 to TRBJ1-6, with D perhaps matching TRBD1 (6 bases). Trimming shortened V by 5 bases and J by 8 bases, and 13 bases separated the two germline ends. The CDR3 has 14 residues. CDR1 is SEHNR and CDR2 is FQNEAQ in the germline V gene (reference sequence).

V gene TRBV6-5 combines with J gene TRBJ1-2; D uncertain. The germline V gene has CDR1 MNHEY and CDR2 SVGAGI. V gave up 6 bases and J gave up 0 bases, with 8 bases separating them. The CDR3 consists of 13 residues. The CDR3 coding sequence is TGTGCCAGCAGACCCTTGGCTAACTATGGCTACACCTTC. It is translated as CASRPLANYGYTF.

This rearrangement joins TRBV20-1 to TRBJ2-3; D remains unclear. The V end lost 5 bases, the J end lost 0 bases, and 9 bases lay between the germline ends. Germline CDR1 is DFQATT and CDR2 is SNEGSKA (reference sequence). CDR3 length: 13 residues. CDR3: CSAEDRSTDTQYF. For the CDR3, the DNA is TGCAGTGCTGAAGACCGAAGCACAGATACGCAGTATTTT.

The chain has TRBV7-2 and TRBJ2-7; D perhaps matches TRBD2 (6 bases). CDR1 and CDR2 (germline): SGHTA, FQGNSA. The germline V and J ends were trimmed by 8 bases and 2 bases, with 16 bases remaining between them. The CDR3 contains 14 residues. The CDR3 loop is CASGAGAGTYEQYF. CDR3 bases: TGTGCCAGCGGTGCAGGTGCGGGGACCTACGAGCAGTACTTC. The entire variable domain, with the rest obtained from reference TRBV7-2 and TRBJ2-7, is as follows: GAGVSQSPSNKVTEKGKDVELRCDPISGHTALYWYRQSLGQGLEFLIYFQGNSAPDKSGLPSDRFSAERTGGSVSTLTIQRTQQEDSAVYLCASGAGAGTYEQYFGPGTRLTVT.

The genes are TRBV7-2 and TRBJ1-6; 7 nucleotides align to TRBD1. Trimming cost V 5 bases and J 3 bases; bases outside gene matches: 10. Per germline, CDR1 SGHTA and CDR2 FQGNSA. The CDR3 runs 17 residues. This chain's CDR3 is CASSPFGAGGYNSPLHF. CDR3 sequence (DNA): TGTGCCAGCAGCCCCTTCGGGGCAGGGGGCTATAATTCACCCCTCCACTTT.

This clonotype has a handful of counts. The V call is TRBV29-1, the J call TRBJ1-1, with D tentatively TRBD1 (5 bases). The V end was cut by 8 bases, the J end by 1 base, with 11 bases between. Germline lookup yields CDR1 SQVTM and CDR2 ANQGSEA. This CDR3 is 12 amino acids long. The CDR3 DNA reads as TGCAGCTTAACAACAGGGAACACTGAAGCTTTCTTT. Translating it yields CSLTTGNTEAFF. The full variable domain, its missing parts supplied by reference TRBV29-1 and TRBJ1-1, is SAVISQKPSRDICQRGTSLTIQCQVDSQVTMMFWYRQQPGQSLTLIATANQGSEATYESGFVIDKFPISRPNLTFSTLTVSNMSPEDSSIYLCSLTTGNTEAFFGQGTRLTVV.

This clonotype showed up many times. The chain uses TRBV19 and TRBJ1-4, with TRBD1 as a possible D gene (6 bases). The CDR3 has 13 residues. Germline V gene sequence: CDR1 LNHDA, CDR2 SQIVND (reference sequence). The germline V and J ends were trimmed by 5 bases and 5 bases, with 9 bases remaining between them. CDR3 in amino acids: CASSSQGNEKLFF. The CDR3 nucleotides read TGTGCCAGTAGTTCACAGGGAAATGAAAAACTGTTTTTT. The full variable domain, its missing parts supplied by reference TRBV19 and TRBJ1-4, is DGGITQSPKYLFRKEGQNVTLSCEQNLNHDAMYWYRQDPGQGLRLIYYSQIVNDFQKGDIAEGYSVSREKKESFPLTVTSAQKNPTAFYLCASSSQGNEKLFFGSGTQLSVL.